This T cell receptor beta chain is from a study of immune evolution from preneoplasia to lung adenocarcinoma. Study results and limitations: Top clone share appeared to fall from AAH through AIS, MIA, adenocarcinoma. Later-stage lesions appeared to have more T cells, more diversity, less clonality.

This CDR3 spans 16 amino acids. CDR1 and CDR2 (germline): SGHAT, FQNNGV. The V segment lost 0 bases and the J segment 7 bases; nucleotides outside the gene matches: 8. The data were produced by immunoSEQ multiplex PCR, yet TCRdb's version contains in-frame clones alone and is incomplete. The data contain 5,500 to 7,000 clones, about 76% of them seen just once; the ten biggest clones take up roughly 20%. Patient tissue came from resections in Japan or China, 2014–2017. Of note for this clone: Its antigen is as yet unknown.

This TCR came from a person aged 55 to 79 with lung adenocarcinoma. The rearrangement joins TRBV11-2 to TRBJ1-2; 10 positions agree with TRBD1. Sequenced material: FFPE adjacent normal lung tissue. CDR3 in amino acids: CASSLDRGTGDGGYTF. DNA for the CDR3: TGTGCCAGCAGCTTAGATCGCGGGACAGGGGATGGTGGCTACACCTTC.